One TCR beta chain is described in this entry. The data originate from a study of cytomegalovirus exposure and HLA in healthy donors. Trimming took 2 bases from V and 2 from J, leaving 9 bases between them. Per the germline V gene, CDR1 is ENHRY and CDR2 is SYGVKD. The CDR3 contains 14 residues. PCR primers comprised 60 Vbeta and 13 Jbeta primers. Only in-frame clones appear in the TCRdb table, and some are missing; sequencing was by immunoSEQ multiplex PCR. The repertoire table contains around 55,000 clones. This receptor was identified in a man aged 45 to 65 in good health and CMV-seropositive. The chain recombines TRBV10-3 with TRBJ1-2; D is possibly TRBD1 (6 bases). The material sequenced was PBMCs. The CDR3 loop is CAISEMTGNYGYTF. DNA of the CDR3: TGTGCCATCAGTGAGATGACAGGAAACTATGGCTACACCTTC.